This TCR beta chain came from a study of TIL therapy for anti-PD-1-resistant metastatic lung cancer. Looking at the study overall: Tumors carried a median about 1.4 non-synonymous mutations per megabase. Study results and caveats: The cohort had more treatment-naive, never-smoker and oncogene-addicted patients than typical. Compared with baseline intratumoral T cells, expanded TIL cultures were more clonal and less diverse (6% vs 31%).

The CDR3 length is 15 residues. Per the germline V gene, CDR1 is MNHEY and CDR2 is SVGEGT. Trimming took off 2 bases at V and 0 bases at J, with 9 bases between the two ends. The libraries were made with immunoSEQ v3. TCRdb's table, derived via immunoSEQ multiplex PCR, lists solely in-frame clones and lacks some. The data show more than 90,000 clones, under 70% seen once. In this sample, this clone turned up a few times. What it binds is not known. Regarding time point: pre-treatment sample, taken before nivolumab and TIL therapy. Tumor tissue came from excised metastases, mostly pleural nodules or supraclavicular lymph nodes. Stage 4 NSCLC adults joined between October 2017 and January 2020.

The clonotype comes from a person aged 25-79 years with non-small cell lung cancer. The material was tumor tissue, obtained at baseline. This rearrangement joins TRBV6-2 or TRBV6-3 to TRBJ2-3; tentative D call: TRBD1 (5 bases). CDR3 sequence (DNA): TGTGCCAGCAGTTACGGGGCGCTTAGCACAGATACGCAGTATTTT. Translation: CASSYGALSTDTQYF.